These 29 T cell receptor beta chains were sequenced from one sample in a study of technical replicates of blood from a handful of donors. Repertoires were generated with immunoSEQ multiplex PCR, while TCRdb's copy carries only in-frame clones and drops some. Of roughly 72,000 clones in the sample, nearly 95% are singletons; the top ten hold about 0.35%. Sequencing input: T cells isolated from PBMCs. The receptor source for this set is a human donor in good health.

This clone is a singleton in its sample. J is TRBJ1-4 and V is TRBV18; weak D call: TRBD1 (6 bases). Germline values: CDR1 KGHSH, CDR2 LQKENI. The V and J ends lost 6 bases and 7 bases respectively, with 15 bases between them. The CDR3 is made up of 14 amino acids. The CDR3 nucleotides read TGTGCCAGCTCGCAACAGGGAGTATCTGAAAAACTGTTTTTT. It yields the protein CASSQQGVSEKLFF.

The sample holds one count of this clone. DNA for the CDR3: TGTGCCACCAGCAGAGATCAGAGCGGGAGGTACAATGAGCAGTTCTTC. Translated: CATSRDQSGRYNEQFF. The V and J genes are TRBV15 and TRBJ2-1; 9 bases fit TRBD2. V was clipped by 0 bases and J by 4 bases; unmatched bases: 4. This CDR3 has 16 residues. CDR1 and CDR2 from the germline V gene are LNHNV and YYDKDF (reference sequence).

V and J are TRBV7-3 and TRBJ2-6; 8 bases line up with TRBD1. This CDR3 comprises 17 residues. Germline CDR1 SGHTA, CDR2 FQGTGA. Trimming took 1 base from V and 2 from J; bases not matched to a gene: 4. Here the CDR3 reads CASSLNAGGAGANVLTF. The CDR3 DNA is TGTGCCAGCAGCTTAAACGCAGGGGGCGCTGGGGCCAACGTCCTGACTTTC.

This sequence joins TRBV5-5 and TRBJ1-4; D ambiguous. Germline CDR1 SGHKS, CDR2 YYEKEE (reference sequence). The V gene lost 0 bases and the J gene lost 8 bases, with 14 bases spanning the gap. The CDR3 extends over 15 amino acids. Written as DNA, the CDR3 is TGTGCCAGCAGCTTGGATGGTGAGAGAGGGGAAAAACTGTTTTTT. Amino acid sequence: CASSLDGERGEKLFF.

This clone was picked up a small number of times. V is TRBV27 and J is TRBJ2-4, with D maybe TRBD2 (6 bases). Germline CDR1 and CDR2: MNHEY and SMNVEV (reference sequence). V was pared by 2 bases and J by 2 bases, with 13 bases between. The CDR3 totals 16 residues. The CDR3 sequence is CASSLSLASSKNIQYF. For the CDR3, the DNA is TGTGCCAGCAGTTTAAGTCTAGCGTCCTCCAAAAACATTCAGTACTTC.

The chain carries TRBV27 and TRBJ2-5; D is perhaps TRBD1 (5 bases). The CDR3 covers 15 residues. Deletions cut 3 bases from V and 3 bases from J, with 14 bases between. Germline V lookup: CDR1 MNHEY, CDR2 SMNVEV (reference sequence). The CDR3 loop reads CASSFRQGTKETQYF. The DNA for the CDR3 is TGTGCCAGCAGTTTCCGGCAGGGTACAAAAGAGACCCAGTACTTC.

This chain connects TRBV15 to TRBJ1-5; TRBD1 is a possible D gene (6 bases). V was shortened by 5 bases and J by 2 bases, with 16 bases between the two germline ends. CDR1 is LNHNV, CDR2 YYDKDF, per germline (reference sequence). This CDR3 is 16 amino acids long. The CDR3: CATSPRQDLGNQPQHF. For the CDR3, the DNA is TGTGCCACCAGCCCAAGACAGGACCTGGGCAATCAGCCCCAGCATTTT.

V usage is TRBV5-6 and J usage is TRBJ2-7; D gene uncertain. V was cut by 3 bases and J by 0 bases, with 10 bases left in between. In germline, CDR1 is SGHDT, CDR2 YYEEEE. This CDR3 is built from 14 residues. CDR3: CASSSQVLSYEQYF. In DNA, the CDR3 is TGTGCCAGCAGCTCCCAGGTGCTCTCCTACGAGCAGTACTTC.

The V call is TRBV5-5, the J call TRBJ1-4, with TRBD1 as a possible D gene (5 bases). The CDR3 covers 15 residues. The V and J ends lost 0 bases and 7 bases respectively, with 13 bases between them. Germline assignment: CDR1 SGHKS and CDR2 YYEKEE (reference sequence). The CDR3 nucleotides read TGTGCCAGCAGCTTGGAGGGACTAAAAGGTGAAAAACTGTTTTTT. Translation gives CASSLEGLKGEKLFF.

The chain recombines TRBV11-2 with TRBJ2-2; TRBD1 matches 7 bases. This CDR3 is built from 14 residues. Germline loops: CDR1 SGHAT, CDR2 FQNNGV. The ends lost 5 bases at V and 6 bases at J; junction bases unmatched: 6. CDR3 sequence (DNA): TGTGCCAGCAGCACGACAGGGTACGCCGGGGAGCTGTTTTTT. It translates to CASSTTGYAGELFF.

The chain has TRBV6-5 and TRBJ1-3, with a tentative D call TRBD1 (5 bases). This CDR3 is 12 amino acids long. V was shortened by 6 bases and J by 2 bases, with 5 bases between the two germline ends. CDR1 and CDR2 (germline): MNHEY, SVGAGI. The chain's CDR3 is CASRGPGNTIYF. As DNA, the CDR3 is TGTGCCAGCAGGGGGCCTGGAAACACCATATATTTT.

The genes are TRBV11-2 and TRBJ2-7, with 11 bases matching TRBD1. The CDR3 has 12 residues. From germline, CDR1 is SGHAT and CDR2 FQNNGV. The ends lost 8 bases at V and 4 bases at J; junction bases unmatched: 1. CDR3 amino acids: CASGQGAYEQYF. CDR3 nucleotide sequence: TGTGCCAGCGGACAGGGGGCTTACGAGCAGTACTTC. Variable domain in full (rest from reference TRBV11-2 and TRBJ2-7): EAGVAQSPRYKIIEKRQSVAFWCNPISGHATLYWYQQILGQGPKLLIQFQNNGVVDDSQLPKDRFSAERLKGVDSTLKIQPAKLEDSAVYLCASGQGAYEQYFGPGTRLTVT.

V is TRBV5-1 and J is TRBJ1-5, with D possibly being TRBD1 (5 bases). In germline, CDR1 is SGHRS, CDR2 YFSETQ. Trimming removed 4 bases at V and 5 bases at J, with 16 bases between. The CDR3 covers 15 residues. The CDR3 coding sequence is TGCGCCAGCAGCCAGGGCTTTAACAGAGATCAGCCCCAGCATTTT. Amino acids: CASSQGFNRDQPQHF. The entire variable domain, with the rest obtained from reference TRBV5-1 and TRBJ1-5, is as follows: KAGVTQTPRYLIKTRGQQVTLSCSPISGHRSVSWYQQTPGQGLQFLFEYFSETQRNKGNFPGRFSGRQFSNSRSEMNVSTLELGDSALYLCASSQGFNRDQPQHFGDGTRLSIL.

The chain recombines TRBV15 with TRBJ2-3, with TRBD2 matching 8 bases. The CDR3 runs to 15 residues. CDR1 LNHNV and CDR2 YYDKDF come from the germline V gene (reference sequence). Germline trimming cut 5 bases from V and 2 bases from J; bases unmatched to any gene: 6. CDR3 residues: CATSLSGTLTDTQYF. DNA for the CDR3: TGTGCCACCAGCCTTAGCGGGACCCTCACAGATACGCAGTATTTT.

The chain combines TRBV5-1 with TRBJ1-1; no clear D gene. The CDR3 runs 16 residues. CDR1 and CDR2 from the germline V gene are SGHRS and YFSETQ. The V end lost 4 bases, the J end lost 0 bases, and 16 bases lay between the germline ends. CDR3 protein: CASSPGGSHVNTEAFF. The DNA of the CDR3 is TGCGCCAGCAGCCCGGGCGGGTCACACGTGAACACTGAAGCTTTCTTT.

J is TRBJ2-7 and V is TRBV7-9; D unclear. This CDR3 has 11 amino acids. The ends were cut back, 5 bases at V and 7 bases at J, with 9 bases in the middle. In germline, CDR1 is SEHNR, CDR2 FQNEAQ (reference sequence). In DNA form, the CDR3 reads TGTGCCAGCAGCCTGATACTGGAGCAGTACTTC. Its protein product is CASSLILEQYF. Complete variable domain (other parts from reference TRBV7-9 and TRBJ2-7): DTGVSQNPRHKITKRGQNVTFRCDPISEHNRLYWYRQTLGQGPEFLTYFQNEAQLEKSRLLSDRFSAERPKGSFSTLEIQRTEQGDSAMYLCASSLILEQYFGPGTRLTVT.

The rearrangement joins TRBV27 to TRBJ1-2, with TRBD1 matching over 7 bases. Germline V gene sequence: CDR1 MNHEY, CDR2 SMNVEV (reference sequence). V gave up 2 bases and J gave up 1 base; unmatched junction bases: 1. The CDR3 spans 14 residues. CDR3 region: CASSLQGGNYGYTF. Written as DNA, the CDR3 is TGTGCCAGCAGTTTACAGGGGGGTAACTATGGCTACACCTTC.

The chain combines TRBV10-3 with TRBJ2-1; 9 nucleotides align to TRBD2. The CDR3 runs to 18 residues. V lost 2 bases and J lost 8; bases outside the gene matches: 16. Germline V gene data show CDR1 as ENHRY and CDR2 as SYGVKD. CDR3 DNA sequence: TGTGCCATCAGTGAGCCTACAGGGGTAGCGGGAGTTGAGTATGAGCAGTTCTTC. This gives the protein CAISEPTGVAGVEYEQFF.

This rearrangement joins TRBV30 to TRBJ2-5, with a possible D match to TRBD1 (5 bases). CDR3 length equals 15 residues. Germline CDR1 is GTSNPN and CDR2 is SVGIG (reference sequence). The germline V and J ends were trimmed by 3 bases and 7 bases, with 21 bases remaining between them. CDR3 DNA sequence: TGTGCCTGGAGCGATAGAGGACGGCAAACAGGGACCCAGTACTTC. Amino acid sequence: CAWSDRGRQTGTQYF. Supplemented by reference TRBV30 and TRBJ2-5, the full variable domain reads SQTIHQWPATLVQPVGSPLSLECTVEGTSNPNLYWYRQAAGRGLQLLFYSVGIGQISSEVPQNLSASRPQDRQFILSSKKLLLSDSGFYLCAWSDRGRQTGTQYFGPGTRLLVL.

The chain carries TRBV4-1 and TRBJ2-1; a weak D match, TRBD2 (5 bases). Trimming cost V 4 bases and J 1 base, with 17 bases left between them. There are 17 residues in the CDR3. The germline CDR1 and CDR2 sequences are MGHRA and YSYEKL. CDR3 amino acids: CASSLLFTRGSYNEQFF. The CDR3 DNA follows: TGCGCCAGCAGCCTCCTCTTCACTAGAGGTTCCTACAATGAGCAGTTCTTC.

V and J are TRBV6-5 and TRBJ1-1; D remains unclear. This CDR3 contains 13 residues. Trimming pared 7 bases from V and 1 base from J, leaving 10 bases between. The germline V gene has CDR1 MNHEY and CDR2 SVGAGI. CDR3 in amino acids: CASTLRGNTEAFF. The DNA of the CDR3 is TGTGCCAGCACTCTACGCGGGAACACTGAAGCTTTCTTT.

This rearrangement joins TRBV7-2 to TRBJ2-7; D possibly corresponds to TRBD2 (5 bases). V gave up 1 base and J gave up 3 bases, with 10 bases separating them. The CDR3 extends over 14 amino acids. Germline loops: CDR1 SGHTA, CDR2 FQGNSA. The chain's CDR3 is CASSLGEGRYEQYF. The CDR3 region has the DNA TGTGCCAGCAGCTTAGGTGAGGGTCGCTACGAGCAGTACTTC.

V is TRBV7-3 and J is TRBJ2-3; 7 bases agree with TRBD2. Germline V gives CDR1 SGHTA, CDR2 FQGTGA. This CDR3 has 15 residues. V was pared by 4 bases and J by 1 base, with 5 bases of the junction left unmatched. CDR3 in DNA: TGTGCCAGCAGCTCCAGCGGGACTGGCACAGATACGCAGTATTTT. Translating gives CASSSSGTGTDTQYF.

The chain is built from TRBV11-2 and TRBJ2-7; 9 bases are shared with TRBD1. CDR1 and CDR2 (germline): SGHAT, FQNNGV. V lost 4 bases and J lost 2; bases outside the gene matches: 3. The CDR3 extends over 14 amino acids. The CDR3: CASSSDRGTYEQYF. In DNA, the CDR3 is TGTGCCAGCAGCTCGGACAGGGGTACCTACGAGCAGTACTTC.

The chain has TRBV7-2 and TRBJ2-7; 10 nucleotides agree with TRBD1. The CDR3 is made up of 15 amino acids. V gave up 5 bases and J gave up 3 bases; unmatched junction bases: 7. In germline, CDR1 is SGHTA, CDR2 FQGNSA. The CDR3 sequence: CASSPSGQGFYEQYF. As DNA, the CDR3 is TGTGCCAGCAGCCCATCGGGACAGGGGTTCTACGAGCAGTACTTC.

J is TRBJ1-2 and V is TRBV19, with a tentative D call TRBD1 (5 bases). Germline V gene sequence: CDR1 LNHDA, CDR2 SQIVND (reference sequence). Deletions cut 5 bases from V and 10 bases from J, with 11 bases between. This CDR3 is 11 amino acids long. The CDR3 reads CASSASGIYTF. The CDR3 nucleotides are TGTGCCAGTAGTGCCTCAGGGATCTACACCTTC.

The CDR3 DNA reads TGTGCCTGGAGTACGGGAGGCAGGCCCTTTGAAGCTTTCTTT. Its protein product is CAWSTGGRPFEAFF. The V and J genes are TRBV30 and TRBJ1-1; no definite D call. Between the trimmed V and J ends, which lost 2 bases and 7 bases, there was a span of 17 bases. Germline CDR1 GTSNPN, CDR2 SVGIG (reference sequence). The CDR3 is 14 amino acids. The whole variable domain, filled in from reference TRBV30 and TRBJ1-1, reads SQTIHQWPATLVQPVGSPLSLECTVEGTSNPNLYWYRQAAGRGLQLLFYSVGIGQISSEVPQNLSASRPQDRQFILSSKKLLLSDSGFYLCAWSTGGRPFEAFFGQGTRLTVV.

The chain joins TRBV7-9 to TRBJ2-2, with D perhaps TRBD1 (6 bases). The CDR3 has 17 residues. The germline V gene encodes CDR1 SEHNR and CDR2 FQNEAQ (reference sequence). V was shortened by 2 bases and J by 6 bases, with 19 bases between the two germline ends. The CDR3 is CASSLYSLTGGAGELFF. CDR3 bases: TGTGCCAGCAGCTTATATTCCCTGACAGGCGGCGCCGGGGAGCTGTTTTTT.

The chain combines TRBV10-3 with TRBJ1-3; no definite D call. Germline values: CDR1 ENHRY, CDR2 SYGVKD. Trimming removed 2 bases at V and 1 base at J, with 6 bases between. This CDR3 is built from 14 residues. CDR3 bases: TGTGCCATCAGTGAGGGAGGGTCTGGAAACACCATATATTTT. This encodes CAISEGGSGNTIYF.